The TCR beta chain under discussion was sequenced for a study of T-cell reconstitution after alpha-beta-depleted transplantation in children. TCRbeta library construction was performed incorporating unique molecular identifiers. TCRdb ran MiXCR on the PCR reads and lists one entry per CDR3 protein. The top ten hold around 5.6% of the sample, which has 450,000 to 500,000 distinct CDR3 sequences, roughly an eighth seen once. There are a few counts of this clonotype. Germline lookup yields CDR1 SGHAT and CDR2 FQNNGV. V was clipped by 5 bases and J by 5 bases, with 9 bases between them. There are 13 residues in the CDR3.

The V gene is TRBV11-2, the J gene TRBJ2-2; no clear D. The TCR originated in a human donor who donated a stem cell graft to a child with combined immunodeficiency. The sample consisted of PBMCs from the stem cell graft donor, taken from the stem cell graft. CDR3 amino acids: CASSGGDTGELFF. The CDR3 DNA follows: TGTGCCAGCAGCGGTGGGGATACCGGGGAGCTGTTTTTT.